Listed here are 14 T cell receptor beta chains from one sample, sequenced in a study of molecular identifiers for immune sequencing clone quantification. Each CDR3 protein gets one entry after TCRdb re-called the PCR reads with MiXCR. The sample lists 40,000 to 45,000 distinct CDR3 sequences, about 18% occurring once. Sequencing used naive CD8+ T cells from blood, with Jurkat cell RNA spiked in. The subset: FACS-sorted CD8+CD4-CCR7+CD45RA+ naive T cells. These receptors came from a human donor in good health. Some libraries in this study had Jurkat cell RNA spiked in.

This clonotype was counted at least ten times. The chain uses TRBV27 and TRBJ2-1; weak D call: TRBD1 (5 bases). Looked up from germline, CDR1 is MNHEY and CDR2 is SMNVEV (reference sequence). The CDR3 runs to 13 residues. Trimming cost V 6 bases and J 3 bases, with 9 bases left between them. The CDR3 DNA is TGTGCCAGCAGAATTGACAGCTACAATGAGCAGTTCTTC. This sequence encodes CASRIDSYNEQFF.

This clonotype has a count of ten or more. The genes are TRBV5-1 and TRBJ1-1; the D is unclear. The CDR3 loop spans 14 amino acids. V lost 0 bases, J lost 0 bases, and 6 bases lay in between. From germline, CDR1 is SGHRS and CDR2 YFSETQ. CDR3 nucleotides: TGCGCCAGCAGCTTGGTGCCGGTGAACACTGAAGCTTTCTTT. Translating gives CASSLVPVNTEAFF.

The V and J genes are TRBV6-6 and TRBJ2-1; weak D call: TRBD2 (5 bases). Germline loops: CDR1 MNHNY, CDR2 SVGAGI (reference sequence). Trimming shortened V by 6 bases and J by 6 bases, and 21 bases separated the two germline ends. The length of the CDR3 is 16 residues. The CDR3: CASSQVFRGPLNEQFF. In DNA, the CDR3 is TGTGCCAGCAGCCAAGTCTTCCGAGGGCCGCTCAATGAGCAGTTCTTC.

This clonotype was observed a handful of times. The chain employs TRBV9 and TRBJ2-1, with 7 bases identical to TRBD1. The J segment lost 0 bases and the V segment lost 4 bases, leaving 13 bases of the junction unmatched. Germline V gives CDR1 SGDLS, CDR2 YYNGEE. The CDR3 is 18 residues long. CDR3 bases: TGTGCCAGCAGCCTGTCCACGACAGGGCGGAACTCCTACAATGAGCAGTTCTTC. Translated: CASSLSTTGRNSYNEQFF.

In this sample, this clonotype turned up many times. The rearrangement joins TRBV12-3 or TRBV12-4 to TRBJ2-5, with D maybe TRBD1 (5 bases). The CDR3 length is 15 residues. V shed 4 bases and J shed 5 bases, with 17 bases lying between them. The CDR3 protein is CASSSPSRERETQYF. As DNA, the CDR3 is TGTGCCAGCAGTTCCCCGAGCAGGGAACGGGAGACCCAGTACTTC.

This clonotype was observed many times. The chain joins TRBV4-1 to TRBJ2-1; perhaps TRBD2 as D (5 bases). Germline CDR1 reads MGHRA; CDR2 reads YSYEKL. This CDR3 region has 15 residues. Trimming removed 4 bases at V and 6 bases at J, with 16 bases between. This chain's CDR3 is CASSPSSLSSNEQFF. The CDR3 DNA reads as TGCGCCAGCAGCCCTTCTAGCCTCTCGTCCAATGAGCAGTTCTTC.

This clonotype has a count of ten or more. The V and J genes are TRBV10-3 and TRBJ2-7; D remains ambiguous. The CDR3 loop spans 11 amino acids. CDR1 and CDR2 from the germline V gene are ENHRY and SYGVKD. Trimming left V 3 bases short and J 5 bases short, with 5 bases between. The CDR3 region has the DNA TGTGCCATCAGTGATAGTAACGAGCAGTACTTC. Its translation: CAISDSNEQYF.

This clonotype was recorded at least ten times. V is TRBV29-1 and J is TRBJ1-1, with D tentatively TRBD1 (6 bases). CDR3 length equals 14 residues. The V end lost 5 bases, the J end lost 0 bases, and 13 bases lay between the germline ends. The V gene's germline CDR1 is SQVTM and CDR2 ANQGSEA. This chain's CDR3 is CSVPGGAMNTEAFF. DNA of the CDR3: TGCAGCGTTCCGGGGGGGGCCATGAACACTGAAGCTTTCTTT.

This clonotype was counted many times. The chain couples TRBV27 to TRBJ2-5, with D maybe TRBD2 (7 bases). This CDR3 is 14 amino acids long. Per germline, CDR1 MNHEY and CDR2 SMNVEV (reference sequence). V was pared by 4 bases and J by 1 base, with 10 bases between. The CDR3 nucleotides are TGTGCCAGCAGTTCCCGGGGGGCCCAAGAGACCCAGTACTTC. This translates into CASSSRGAQETQYF.

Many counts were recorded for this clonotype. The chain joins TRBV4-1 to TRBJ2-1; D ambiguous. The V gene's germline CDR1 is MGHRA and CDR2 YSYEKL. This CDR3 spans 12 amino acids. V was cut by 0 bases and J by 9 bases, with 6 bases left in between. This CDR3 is CASSQDQVEQFF. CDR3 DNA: TGCGCCAGCAGCCAAGATCAGGTTGAGCAGTTCTTC.

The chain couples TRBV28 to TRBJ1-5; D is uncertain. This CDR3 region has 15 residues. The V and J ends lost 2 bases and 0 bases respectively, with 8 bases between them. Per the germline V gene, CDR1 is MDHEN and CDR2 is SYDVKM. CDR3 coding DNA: TGTGCCAGCAGTTTAGAGGCGTTTAGCAATCAGCCCCAGCATTTT. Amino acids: CASSLEAFSNQPQHF.

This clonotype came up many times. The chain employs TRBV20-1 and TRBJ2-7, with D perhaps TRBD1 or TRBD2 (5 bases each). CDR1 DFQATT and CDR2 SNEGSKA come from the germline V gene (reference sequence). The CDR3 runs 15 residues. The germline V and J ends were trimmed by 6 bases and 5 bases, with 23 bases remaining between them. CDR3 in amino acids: CSAPRVGASLDEQYF. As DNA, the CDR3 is TGCAGTGCCCCCAGGGTCGGGGCCTCCCTAGACGAGCAGTACTTC.

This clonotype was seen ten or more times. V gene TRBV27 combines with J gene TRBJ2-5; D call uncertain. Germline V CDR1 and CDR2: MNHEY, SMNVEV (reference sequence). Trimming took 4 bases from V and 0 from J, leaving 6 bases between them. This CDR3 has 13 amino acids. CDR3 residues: CASSWQNQETQYF. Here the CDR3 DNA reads TGTGCCAGCAGTTGGCAGAACCAAGAGACCCAGTACTTC.

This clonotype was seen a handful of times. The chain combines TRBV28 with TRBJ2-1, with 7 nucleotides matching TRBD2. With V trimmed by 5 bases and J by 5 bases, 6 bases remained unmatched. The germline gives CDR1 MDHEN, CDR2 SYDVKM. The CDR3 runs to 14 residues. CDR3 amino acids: CASSGLVHHNEQFF. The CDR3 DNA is TGTGCCAGCAGTGGACTAGTTCATCACAATGAGCAGTTCTTC.